A selection of T cell receptor beta chains follows, all from one sample in a study of T cells in Graves' hyperthyroidism and ophthalmopathy. Via MiXCR, TCRdb re-called the multiplex PCR reads, giving one row per CDR3 protein. The sample has 500,000 to 650,000 distinct CDR3 sequences, under 20% seen once. The sequencing input was blood. The source is a woman aged 18-29 years with Graves' ophthalmopathy. CDR3s include the opening cysteine and the closing phenylalanine or tryptophan. The D gene is left open where the match is weak. Clone size appears in some rows only: once, few, many, or a class for an expanded clone.

CDR3aa,j_gene,abundance,d_gene,v_gene
CARMTGVYEQYF,TRBJ2-7,many,TRBD1,TRBV27
CASSYSSTSGRRHTQYF,TRBJ2-3,few,TRBD2,TRBV7-9
CAWRGPRLSSPLHF,TRBJ1-6,many,NA,TRBV30
CSAMKRETYEQYF,TRBJ2-7,many,TRBD2,TRBV20-1
CSASGYNEQYF,NA,NA,NA,TRBV20-1
CASSFTLRDSYNEQFF,TRBJ2-1,NA,TRBD1,TRBV5-1
CASSPGLAGGRGQFF,TRBJ2-1,few,TRBD2,TRBV6-1
CASRLAGGPNRAGELFF,TRBJ2-2,few,TRBD2,TRBV19
CASSPLTLLNTEAFF,TRBJ1-1,many,NA,TRBV12-3/TRBV12-4
CASSLAQGETTEAFF,TRBJ1-1,NA,TRBD1,TRBV11-1
CSVRHPGGEQYF,TRBJ2-7,few,NA,TRBV29-1
CASSPGARSGNTIYF,TRBJ1-3,NA,NA,TRBV19
CASSLRQGGNQPQHF,TRBJ1-5,many,TRBD1,TRBV27
CASRSDSNSYNEQFF,TRBJ2-1,many,NA,TRBV5-1
CASSLTFSAEAFF,TRBJ1-1,many,NA,TRBV28
CSAREVAGGPGELFF,TRBJ2-2,NA,TRBD2,TRBV20-1
CASSLSGTSSSYEQYF,TRBJ2-7,NA,NA,TRBV27
CASSHRDRATGELFF,TRBJ2-2,NA,TRBD1,TRBV7-9
CASGSGGISTDTQYF,TRBJ2-3,many,TRBD2,TRBV27
CASSPWGSETQYF,TRBJ2-5,many,NA,TRBV18
CASSLSAGRVSYEQYF,TRBJ2-7,few,NA,TRBV5-1
CASSMRTGNTEAFF,TRBJ1-1,few,NA,TRBV19
CASRGRDTSSYEQYF,TRBJ2-7,NA,NA,TRBV6-1
CAGGQGQGEQYF,TRBJ2-7,NA,TRBD1,TRBV7-2
CASSQRQGVNSPLHF,TRBJ1-6,few,TRBD1,TRBV4-3
CASSWGQALNTEAFF,TRBJ1-1,many,TRBD1,TRBV5-1
CASSLERGQYNSPLHF,TRBJ1-6,once,TRBD1,TRBV7-9
CASSHLVRAGGSYEQYF,TRBJ2-7,many,TRBD2,TRBV7-3
CASSLGARNEAFF,TRBJ1-1,NA,NA,TRBV28
CAWRAGGTGGEKLFF,TRBJ1-4,many,TRBD1,TRBV30
CASSSNVAGGPSELVDEQYF,TRBJ2-7,many,TRBD2,TRBV7-8
CASSTSWPPSTDTQYF,TRBJ2-3,many,NA,TRBV12-3/TRBV12-4
CAISEEGGTDTQYF,TRBJ2-3,few,NA,TRBV10-3
CAAPRLLGSDTQYF,TRBJ2-3,few,NA,TRBV30
CSVGGRLQETQYF,TRBJ2-5,NA,NA,TRBV29-1
CASSYSRYSTYNEQFF,TRBJ2-1,many,NA,TRBV6-5
CASRGQGAATEAFF,TRBJ1-1,many,TRBD1,TRBV2
CASSFSSGRWEAQYF,TRBJ2-5,NA,TRBD2,TRBV7-2
CASSPKIDPRTGYSNQPQHF,TRBJ1-5,many,TRBD1,TRBV28